This T cell receptor beta chain was identified in a study of OX40 agonist ivuxolimab in advanced cancers. Background on the study: Patients received intravenous ivuxolimab every 2 weeks at 0.01 to 10 mg/kg.

Per germline, CDR1 MGHRA and CDR2 YSYEKL. With V trimmed by 4 bases and J by 0 bases, 2 bases remained unmatched. There are 14 residues in the CDR3. TCRdb's copy holds only in-frame clones and misses some; the assay was immunoSEQ multiplex PCR. The repertoire holds roughly 68,000 clones, with roughly 84% as singletons. On this clone itself: What it recognizes is unknown.

Findings and limits, study-wide: Both CD4+ and CD8+ T cell populations in blood had undergone clonal expansion by week 6 at 0.1 to 3.0 mg/kg.

Source: CD4+ or CD8+ T cells sorted from blood, taken in a trial of the OX40 agonist ivuxolimab. The source of this sequence is an adult with an advanced solid tumor such as melanoma, head and neck, liver or kidney cancer. V usage is TRBV4-1 and J usage is TRBJ2-5; 7 bases map to TRBD2. CDR3 DNA: TGCGCCAGCAGCCCCGGACTAGACCAAGAGACCCAGTACTTC. It is translated as CASSPGLDQETQYF.